Listed below are T cell receptor beta chains from one sample, sequenced in a study of blood T cell repertoires in COVID-19. The data were produced by immunoSEQ multiplex PCR, yet TCRdb's version contains in-frame clones alone and is incomplete. The sample lists roughly 160,000 clones, more than 75% seen once, with around 5% in the top ten. The sample was peripheral blood. These receptors all stem from a man between 18 and 29 years old with COVID-19, enrolled during active disease. Each CDR3 is given with its conserved first and last residue. The D gene is left open where the match is weak. The size of a clone is reported for some rows only, either as once, few or many, or as a class for expanded clones.

cdr3_length j_call v_call d_call clone_size cdr3_nt cdr3_aa
16 TRBJ2-5 TRBV19 TRBD1 - TGTGCCAGTAGTACAAACGGACAGGAGTACCAAGAGACCCAGTACTTC CASSTNGQEYQETQYF
15 TRBJ2-3 TRBV29-1 TRBD2 - TGCAGCGTCGCAAATAGCGGGAGGGCAACAGATACGCAGTATTTT CSVANSGRATDTQYF
15 TRBJ2-7 TRBV11-3 TRBD2 - TGTGCCAGCAGCCCTAGCGGTAGCGGGCCATACGAGCAGTACTTC CASSPSGSGPYEQYF
15 TRBJ1-4 TRBV5-4 TRBD1 once TGTGCCAGCAGCTTGAGACAGGGGGCTGGTGAAAAACTGTTTTTT CASSLRQGAGEKLFF
18 TRBJ1-1 TRBV28 TRBD1 - TGTGCCAGCAGTAGCCCCGGGACAGACTTCAATCCGAACACTGAAGCTTTCTTT CASSSPGTDFNPNTEAFF
12 TRBJ1-1 TRBV5-4 - - TGTGCCAGCAGCTTTGGGGAGGAAAAGGCTTTCTTT CASSFGEEKAFF
15 TRBJ2-3 TRBV5-1 TRBD1 once TGCGCCAGCAGCTTGGAAGGGACAGGGTCCGATACGCAGTATTTT CASSLEGTGSDTQYF
14 TRBJ1-4 TRBV4-3 - - TGCGCCAGCAGCCAAGAATCCCGAGGGCTACGGCTGCTTTTT CASSQESRGLRLLF
16 TRBJ2-2 TRBV21-1 - - TGTGCCAGCAGCATCCCCCGGGACAGCTTAACCGGGGAGCTGTTTTTT CASSIPRDSLTGELFF
15 TRBJ1-1 TRBV7-9 - - TGTGCCAGCAGTCGAGATCTACAGGGGAACACTGAAGCTTTCTTT CASSRDLQGNTEAFF
14 TRBJ1-5 TRBV30 - - TGTGCCTGGAGTGGGGGCGATAGCAATCAGCCCCAGCATTTT CAWSGGDSNQPQHF
15 TRBJ2-7 TRBV7-6 - - TGTGCCAGCAGCTTAAGCCCCGGACACGTTTACGAGCAGTACTTC CASSLSPGHVYEQYF
17 TRBJ2-1 TRBV7-2 TRBD2 - TGTGCCAGCAGCTTATTTGCGACTAGCGGGCTACACAATGAGCAGTTCTTC CASSLFATSGLHNEQFF
17 TRBJ2-5 TRBV19 - - TGTGCCAGTAGCCTGGACGGTTCTAGCCGCCTGGGAAAGACCCAGTACTTC CASSLDGSSRLGKTQYF
11 TRBJ1-1 TRBV20-1 - once TGCAGCGTACAGCGGACAGATGAAGCTTTCTTT CSVQRTDEAFF
15 TRBJ2-7 TRBV7-9 - once TGTGCCAGCAGCTTAGCAACTCCTCGCCCCTACGAGCAGTACTTC CASSLATPRPYEQYF
11 TRBJ1-1 TRBV30 TRBD1 - TGTGCCTGGAGTAGTCCGGGACAGAATTTCTTT CAWSSPGQNFF
15 TRBJ2-2 TRBV2 - few TGTGCCAGCAGGGGGCAGGGGTCGGGCACCGGGGAGCTGTTTTTT CASRGQGSGTGELFF
15 TRBJ2-7 TRBV18 TRBD2 - TGTGCCAGCTCACCCACTAGCGGGGGTTCCTACGAGCAGTACTTC CASSPTSGGSYEQYF
15 TRBJ1-1 TRBV6-5 - - TGTGCCAGCAGTTACTTTTCAGGGGCGGGCACTGAAGCTTTCTTT CASSYFSGAGTEAFF
15 TRBJ2-7 TRBV7-2 - - TGTGCCAGCAGCATGGAGGGCGCCCCTTACTACGAGCAGTACTTC CASSMEGAPYYEQYF
15 TRBJ2-2 TRBV19 TRBD1 - TGTGCCAGTAGTACCGGGACAGGGGCGACCGGGGAGCTGTTTTTT CASSTGTGATGELFF
15 TRBJ2-7 TRBV18 - - TGTGCCAGCTCACAGACAGTTTCCTCAAGCTACGAGCAGTACTTC CASSQTVSSSYEQYF
15 TRBJ2-1 TRBV9 TRBD2 - TGTGCCAGCAGCCCCCGGGACTACCTTGGGCATGAGCAGTTCTTC CASSPRDYLGHEQFF
16 TRBJ2-7 TRBV29-1 - - TGCAGCGTTTTTGCTGACACCCGATCCCAACCCTACGAGCAGTACTTC CSVFADTRSQPYEQYF
15 TRBJ1-5 TRBV28 TRBD1 - TGTGCCAGCAGTTTCCCGGACAGGGGGGTTCAGCCCCAGCATTTT CASSFPDRGVQPQHF
15 TRBJ2-2 TRBV7-2 TRBD2 - TGTGCCAGCAGCGTAGCGGGAGCGGACACCGGGGAGCTGTTTTTT CASSVAGADTGELFF
15 TRBJ2-3 TRBV28 - - TGTGCCAGCAGAGAGGGGCTAGCGATAACAGATACGCAGTATTTT CASREGLAITDTQYF
16 TRBJ2-7 TRBV30 TRBD2 - TGTGCCTGGAGAGACAGACTAGCGGGAGGCCTCTACGAGCAGTACTTC CAWRDRLAGGLYEQYF
18 TRBJ2-1 TRBV19 TRBD2 - TGTGCCAGTAGTATGGTTGGGCTTGGGGGGGGAACCTACAATGAGCAGTTCTTC CASSMVGLGGGTYNEQFF
14 TRBJ2-1 TRBV9 - - TGTGCCAGCAGCGTAAGGTGGGAGTCCAATGAGCAGTTCTTC CASSVRWESNEQFF
15 TRBJ2-7 TRBV2 - - TGTGCCAGCGTGGGGGGATTTGGGGCCTCCTACGAGCAGTACTTC CASVGGFGASYEQYF
14 TRBJ2-4 TRBV3-1/TRBV3-2 TRBD1 - TGTGCCACCTCCTGGGGGACAGGGGAAAACATTCAGTACTTC CATSWGTGENIQYF
13 TRBJ2-1 TRBV5-6 - - TGTGCCAGCAGCTTGGGACTGTACAATGAGCAGTTCTTC CASSLGLYNEQFF
15 TRBJ1-2 TRBV12-1 - few TGTGCCAGCAGCGCCCGGGGGGGCAGTTACTATGGCTACACCTTC CASSARGGSYYGYTF
13 TRBJ1-1 TRBV4-1 - once TGCGCCAGCAGCCAAGATAATTTCCCTGAAGCTTTCTTT CASSQDNFPEAFF
16 TRBJ2-1 TRBV15 - - TGTGCCACCAGCAGAGAAGAGGGTTGGACCTACAATGAGCAGTTCTTC CATSREEGWTYNEQFF
15 TRBJ2-7 TRBV28 - once TGTGCCAGCAGCCCTTCATACAGGGAAGTAAGCGAGCAGTACTTC CASSPSYREVSEQYF
14 TRBJ1-5 TRBV27 - - TGTGCCAGCAGTTTATGGGGAGGCAATCAGCCCCAGCATTTT CASSLWGGNQPQHF
13 TRBJ1-5 TRBV7-2 - - TGTGCCAGCAGCTGGGAGGGGCAACAGCCCCAGCATTTT CASSWEGQQPQHF
13 TRBJ2-7 TRBV19 - - TGTGCCAGTTCCGGGATGGCCCCCTACGAGCAGTACTTC CASSGMAPYEQYF
19 TRBJ1-4 TRBV28 TRBD1 - TGTGCCAGCAGTTCATTACAGGGGGCAGGACGGGCCCCTAATGAAAAACTGTTTTTT CASSSLQGAGRAPNEKLFF
22 TRBJ2-6 TRBV24-1 TRBD1 - TGTGCCACCAGTCCGGACAGGGGGTTTCGGATCAAGGTATCTTCTGGGGCCAACGTCCTGACTTTC CATSPDRGFRIKVSSGANVLTF
11 TRBJ1-1 TRBV2 - - TGTGCCAGCAGGGCAGCGGTTCGGGCTTTCTTT CASRAAVRAFF
19 TRBJ2-3 TRBV2 TRBD2 - TGTGCCAGCAGTGAAATCTCTGTTATAGCGGGAGGGCTTACAGATACGCAGTATTTT CASSEISVIAGGLTDTQYF
15 TRBJ2-3 TRBV28 - - TGTGCCAGCAGTTTCTTAAGGGGAACCACAGATACGCAGTATTTT CASSFLRGTTDTQYF